One and the same sample provided the 5 T cell receptor beta chains below, sequenced in a study of blood T cell repertoires in COVID-19. Profiling relied on immunoSEQ multiplex PCR, and the TCRdb table lists in-frame clones only, not all of them. The repertoire holds hundreds of thousands of clones, with 75% to 90% as singletons. Material for sequencing was peripheral blood. The receptor set was obtained from a woman in her 70s with COVID-19, enrolled during active disease.

This chain uses TRBV18 with TRBJ2-3; D perhaps matches TRBD2 (6 bases). The CDR3 runs to 14 residues. Trimming shortened V by 2 bases and J by 5 bases, and 11 bases separated the two germline ends. Germline values: CDR1 KGHSH, CDR2 LQKENI. CDR3 amino acids: CASSPIGGVDTQYF. The CDR3 nucleotides are TGTGCCAGCTCACCAATCGGGGGTGTAGATACGCAGTATTTT.

The rearrangement links TRBV6-5 to TRBJ2-2; TRBD1 matches 7 bases. The CDR3 length is 14 residues. V lost 6 bases and J lost 6; bases outside the gene matches: 7. Germline V gene data show CDR1 as MNHEY and CDR2 as SVGAGI. CDR3 amino acids: CASRTGIRAGELFF. CDR3 nucleotides: TGTGCCAGCAGGACAGGGATAAGGGCCGGGGAGCTGTTTTTT.

The gene calls are TRBV28 and TRBJ2-5, with D maybe TRBD2 (6 bases). V was clipped by 5 bases and J by 3 bases, with 16 bases between them. Per germline, CDR1 MDHEN and CDR2 SYDVKM. The CDR3 runs to 15 residues. CDR3 residues: CASSPSGSGKETQYF. In nucleotides, the CDR3 is TGTGCCAGCAGTCCCAGCGGTAGCGGAAAAGAGACCCAGTACTTC.

The rearrangement uses TRBV9 and TRBJ1-4, with 8 bases lining up with TRBD1. With 2 bases clipped from V and 7 bases from J, the junction kept 7 bases outside the gene matches. CDR1 and CDR2 from the germline V gene are SGDLS and YYNGEE. The CDR3 spans 15 residues. CDR3 DNA sequence: TGTGCCAGCAGCGTCGACCAGGGGGCCCGTGAAAAACTGTTTTTT. It encodes CASSVDQGAREKLFF.

The V gene is TRBV7-3, the J gene TRBJ2-1; weak D call: TRBD2 (5 bases). This CDR3 is 16 amino acids long. V lost 5 bases to trimming and J lost 2 bases, with 16 bases between them. CDR1 and CDR2 (germline): SGHTA, FQGTGA. The CDR3 region is CASSPSRGRPYNEQFF. The DNA of the CDR3 is TGTGCCAGCAGCCCCAGTAGAGGGCGCCCCTACAATGAGCAGTTCTTC.